Each of the 29 T cell receptor beta chains below was sequenced from the same sample in a study of CD8 T cells in Susac syndrome. Random hexamers were used to reverse transcribe 0.5 to 1 ug of RNA. From the immunoSEQ multiplex PCR reads, TCRdb called clonotypes with MiXCR, one entry per CDR3 protein. The top ten hold 0.2% to 0.25% of the sample, which has some 300,000 distinct CDR3 sequences, over 75% seen once. Sequencing was done on a sample of CD8+ T cells from PBMCs. The receptor source for this set is a human donor with multiple sclerosis.

The table lists this clonotype with a few counts. The chain recombines TRBV19 with TRBJ2-1; 7 nucleotides align to TRBD2. Germline CDR1 is LNHDA and CDR2 is SQIVND (reference sequence). CDR3 length equals 16 residues. With V trimmed by 5 bases and J by 3 bases, 10 bases remained unmatched. This chain's CDR3 is CASSLLLAAVYNEQFF. The CDR3 DNA follows: TGTGCCAGTAGTTTGCTCCTAGCGGCCGTCTACAATGAGCAGTTCTTC.

A single count supports this clonotype. V gene TRBV19 combines with J gene TRBJ2-1; 7 nucleotides align to TRBD2. This CDR3 comprises 14 residues. After removal of 7 bases from V and 4 bases from J, the junction contained 7 bases not matched to a gene. Germline loops: CDR1 LNHDA, CDR2 SQIVND (reference sequence). The CDR3 bases are TGTGCCAGTACCTGGAGCGGGGATTACAATGAGCAGTTCTTC. Amino acid sequence: CASTWSGDYNEQFF.

This clonotype was counted once. The chain carries TRBV30 and TRBJ1-2; TRBD1 matches 10 bases. CDR3 length: 13 residues. V lost 0 bases and J lost 8; bases outside the gene matches: 3. Per germline, CDR1 GTSNPN and CDR2 SVGIG (reference sequence). CDR3 residues: CAWSVGTGAGYTF. CDR3 nucleotides: TGTGCCTGGAGTGTGGGGACAGGGGCCGGCTACACCTTC.

The chain has TRBV7-6 and TRBJ2-1, with TRBD2 identical over 8 bases. The germline CDR1 and CDR2 sequences are SGHVS and FNYEAQ. After removal of 4 bases from V and 7 bases from J, the junction contained 15 bases not matched to a gene. The CDR3 has 17 amino acids. The CDR3 DNA sequence: TGTGCCAGCAGCTCCCGACCCAGCGGGAGTGGTAGTAATGAGCAGTTCTTC. It translates to CASSSRPSGSGSNEQFF.

This clonotype has only a few counts. This chain uses TRBV6-2 or TRBV6-3 with TRBJ2-3; TRBD2 agrees at 8 bases. The CDR3 is made up of 17 amino acids. Germline V CDR1 and CDR2: MNHEY, SVGEGT. The junction had 10 bases not matched to a gene; V was cut back by 2 bases and J by 3 bases. The CDR3 bases are TGTGCCAGCAGTTACACATCCGGGACTAGTGGGACAGATACGCAGTATTTT. It is translated as CASSYTSGTSGTDTQYF.

The chain is built from TRBV5-1 and TRBJ2-7; D may be TRBD1 (6 bases). V gave up 3 bases and J gave up 2 bases, with 12 bases separating them. CDR3 length: 14 residues. Germline values: CDR1 SGHRS, CDR2 YFSETQ. CDR3 loop: CASSSGTLTYEQYF. The CDR3 DNA reads TGCGCCAGCAGCTCAGGGACACTTACCTACGAGCAGTACTTC.

CDR3: CASSFGGGRKETQYF. The CDR3 DNA is TGTGCCAGCAGCTTTGGGGGGGGCAGGAAAGAGACCCAGTACTTC. The chain uses TRBV7-6 and TRBJ2-5; a possible D gene is TRBD2 (7 bases). Germline values: CDR1 SGHVS, CDR2 FNYEAQ. The CDR3 is 15 residues long. Trimming took 3 bases from V and 3 from J, leaving 14 bases between them. Supplemented by reference TRBV7-6 and TRBJ2-5, the full variable domain reads GAGVSQSPRYKVTKRGQDVALRCDPISGHVSLYWYRQALGQGPEFLTYFNYEAQQDKSGLPNDRFSAERPEGSISTLTIQRTEQRDSAMYRCASSFGGGRKETQYFGPGTRLLVL.

The chain links TRBV13 to TRBJ2-1; TRBD1 aligns across 11 bases. J gave up 10 bases and V 5 bases, and 7 bases lay outside the gene matches. CDR1 and CDR2 (germline): PRHDT, FYEKMQ (reference sequence). CDR3 length: 14 amino acids. CDR3 sequence reads: CASSLGQGAGEQFF. Written as DNA, the CDR3 is TGTGCCAGCAGCCTCGGACAGGGGGCAGGAGAGCAGTTCTTC.

This clonotype was counted a single time. The J gene is TRBJ2-1, the V gene TRBV30; 10 bases are shared with TRBD2. The CDR3 spans 12 residues. Germline assignment: CDR1 GTSNPN and CDR2 SVGIG (reference sequence). V lost 2 bases and J lost 9; bases outside the gene matches: 1. In DNA, the CDR3 is TGTGCCTGGAGTCTAGCGGGAGCTGAGCAGTTCTTC. Translation: CAWSLAGAEQFF.

The chain couples TRBV9 to TRBJ2-1; 10 bases are shared with TRBD2. The V gene's germline CDR1 is SGDLS and CDR2 YYNGEE. The ends lost 6 bases at V and 8 bases at J; junction bases unmatched: 8. The CDR3 length is 14 residues. CDR3 sequence: CASTIAGGSDEQFF. The CDR3 DNA is TGTGCCAGCACTATAGCGGGAGGTTCCGATGAGCAGTTCTTC. Based on the CDR3 plus reference TRBV9 and TRBJ2-1, the full variable domain is DSGVTQTPKHLITATGQRVTLRCSPRSGDLSVYWYQQSLDQGLQFLIQYYNGEERAKGNILERFSAQQFPDLHSELNLSSLELGDSALYFCASTIAGGSDEQFFGPGTRLTVL.

The gene calls are TRBV12-3 or TRBV12-4 and TRBJ1-2, with 7 positions matching TRBD1. CDR3 length: 15 amino acids. The V segment lost 3 bases and the J segment 5 bases; nucleotides outside the gene matches: 9. As DNA, the CDR3 is TGTGCCAGCAGTTTGTCGCAACAGGGGACGTATGGCTACACCTTC. It translates to CASSLSQQGTYGYTF.

The chain employs TRBV3-1 and TRBJ1-2; 7 nucleotides align to TRBD1. This CDR3 comprises 14 residues. V shed 0 bases, J shed 4 bases, and the junction held 2 bases outside the gene matches. Germline CDR1 LGHDT, CDR2 YNNKEL (reference sequence). The CDR3 region is CASSQEGQRYGYTF. CDR3 in DNA: TGTGCCAGCAGCCAAGAGGGACAGCGCTATGGCTACACCTTC.

This clonotype was counted only a few times. The chain recombines TRBV11-2 with TRBJ2-5, with D unclear. Trimming took 1 base from V and 0 from J, leaving 9 bases between them. This CDR3 has 15 amino acids. Germline V gene lookup returns CDR1 SGHAT and CDR2 FQNNGV. The CDR3 sequence: CASSLGGDYQETQYF. CDR3 sequence (DNA): TGTGCCAGCAGCTTAGGTGGGGATTACCAAGAGACCCAGTACTTC.

The V call is TRBV6-2 or TRBV6-3, the J call TRBJ1-4, with D uncertain. CDR1 is MNHEY and CDR2 is SVGEGT in the germline V gene. Between the trimmed V and J ends, which lost 2 bases and 5 bases, there was a span of 12 bases. The CDR3 length is 15 residues. The DNA of the CDR3 is TGTGCCAGCAGTTACGAAGTGCAAGAGAATGAAAAACTGTTTTTT. Its translation: CASSYEVQENEKLFF.

There are a few counts of this clonotype. The rearrangement links TRBV11-2 to TRBJ2-1; D is perhaps TRBD1 or TRBD2 (5 bases each). CDR1 is SGHAT, CDR2 FQNNGV, per germline. This CDR3 is built from 15 residues. The germline V and J ends were trimmed by 4 bases and 4 bases, with 14 bases remaining between them. The CDR3 reads CASSSRDGLYNEQFF. For the CDR3, the DNA is TGTGCCAGCAGCTCCCGGGACGGCTTATACAATGAGCAGTTCTTC.

The chain recombines TRBV12-3 or TRBV12-4 with TRBJ2-2; 9 positions agree with TRBD2. Trimming removed 6 bases from V and 3 bases from J; junction bases left unmatched: 5. The CDR3 sequence is 15 residues long. The CDR3 is CASRQRLADTGELFF. CDR3 nucleotide sequence: TGTGCCAGCAGACAACGACTAGCGGACACCGGGGAGCTGTTTTTT.

This clonotype showed up just once. The chain combines TRBV5-8 with TRBJ2-7, with 13 bases aligning to TRBD2. J lost 6 bases, V lost 3 bases, and 9 bases had no gene match. Per germline, CDR1 SGHTS and CDR2 YDEGEE. The CDR3 totals 16 residues. The CDR3 region has the DNA TGTGCCAGCAGCTCGCCCGGACTAGCGGGAGTTGGCGAGCAGTACTTC. Translation: CASSSPGLAGVGEQYF.

The chain combines TRBV12-3 or TRBV12-4 with TRBJ2-7; no clear D. The CDR3 is made up of 15 amino acids. Trimming removed 3 bases from V and 0 bases from J, with 12 bases in between. CDR3 DNA: TGTGCCAGCAGTTTTGGCAGTTCGGACTCCTACGAGCAGTACTTC. Translated, it gives CASSFGSSDSYEQYF.

This clonotype was counted between two and nine times. The chain joins TRBV19 to TRBJ2-5; D is tentatively TRBD1 or TRBD2 (5 bases each). Per the germline V gene, CDR1 is LNHDA and CDR2 is SQIVND (reference sequence). The CDR3 loop spans 11 amino acids. Trimming cost V 1 base and J 11 bases, with 8 bases left between them. The DNA of the CDR3 is TGTGCCAGTAGTATAGGTGGGACGCAGTACTTC. Translated, it gives CASSIGGTQYF. Together with reference TRBV19 and TRBJ2-5, the CDR3 gives the full variable domain: DGGITQSPKYLFRKEGQNVTLSCEQNLNHDAMYWYRQDPGQGLRLIYYSQIVNDFQKGDIAEGYSVSREKKESFPLTVTSAQKNPTAFYLCASSIGGTQYFGPGTRLLVL.

The V gene is TRBV20-1, the J gene TRBJ2-7; a possible D gene is TRBD1 (6 bases). CDR1 and CDR2 (germline): DFQATT, SNEGSKA (reference sequence). Trimming removed 6 bases from V and 0 bases from J, with 15 bases in between. This CDR3 contains 14 residues. The CDR3 nucleotides read TGCAGTGCCACCGGGACACGGGGCTCCTACGAGCAGTACTTC. Translation: CSATGTRGSYEQYF.

V is TRBV6-5 and J is TRBJ1-5; 7 positions match TRBD1. Germline V CDR1 and CDR2: MNHEY, SVGAGI. V shed 0 bases and J 2 bases; nucleotides not matched to a gene: 4. CDR3 size: 16 residues. CDR3 residues: CASSYSSGGGNQPQHF. The CDR3 nucleotides read TGTGCCAGCAGTTACTCGTCAGGGGGGGGCAATCAGCCCCAGCATTTT.

This rearrangement joins TRBV30 to TRBJ1-5; D possibly corresponds to TRBD1 (5 bases). CDR3 length: 15 residues. V lost 0 bases to trimming and J lost 1 base, with 10 bases between them. Germline CDR1 and CDR2: GTSNPN and SVGIG (reference sequence). The CDR3 DNA follows: TGTGCCTGGAGTGTCGGGACTTCGAGCAATCAGCCCCAGCATTTT. It specifies CAWSVGTSSNQPQHF.

The chain has TRBV5-6 and TRBJ1-5, with D possibly being TRBD1 (5 bases). CDR1 and CDR2 (germline): SGHDT, YYEEEE. This CDR3 contains 16 residues. Trimming stripped 3 bases from V and 2 bases from J, with 15 bases between. This chain's CDR3 is CASSYGAQERNQPQHF. CDR3 bases: TGTGCCAGCAGCTATGGGGCCCAGGAGCGCAATCAGCCCCAGCATTTT.

The gene calls are TRBV28 and TRBJ2-1; 8 bases are shared with TRBD2. J lost 0 bases, V lost 4 bases, and 2 bases had no gene match. This CDR3 has 15 amino acids. The germline V gene has CDR1 MDHEN and CDR2 SYDVKM. In DNA, the CDR3 is TGTGCCAGCAGTTATAGCGGGGCCTCCTACAATGAGCAGTTCTTC. Protein: CASSYSGASYNEQFF.

CDR3 amino acids: CASSQDGSGKETQYF. The CDR3 nucleotides read TGCGCCAGCAGCCAAGATGGGTCGGGGAAAGAGACCCAGTACTTC. V and J are TRBV4-3 and TRBJ2-5, with D possibly TRBD2 on 5 matching bases. The CDR3 has 15 residues. Germline-derived CDR1 and CDR2 are LGHNA and YSLEER. V was clipped by 0 bases and J by 3 bases, with 11 bases between them.

The rearrangement joins TRBV7-9 to TRBJ2-3, with 12 nucleotides matching TRBD2. This CDR3 is built from 17 residues. Trimming at V came to 5 bases and at J to 2 bases, leaving 8 bases not matched to a gene. Germline CDR1 SEHNR, CDR2 FQNEAQ (reference sequence). CDR3 protein: CASSLRTSGTLTDTQYF. CDR3 DNA sequence: TGTGCCAGCAGCCTCCGGACTAGCGGGACCCTCACAGATACGCAGTATTTT.

This clonotype showed up just once. The chain employs TRBV5-4 and TRBJ1-2; no firm D call. The CDR3 consists of 14 residues. Germline assignment: CDR1 SGHNT and CDR2 YYREEE (reference sequence). Deletions cut 4 bases from V and 3 bases from J, with 13 bases between. Here the CDR3 DNA reads TGTGCCAGCAGCGGTAGGGAGGTAGACTATGGCTACACCTTC. Translating it yields CASSGREVDYGYTF.

The CDR3 DNA reads as TGTGCCATCAGTGAGAACCGGGACAGGGGTATCCCCTTCGCCGGGGAGCTGTTTTTT. Translation gives CAISENRDRGIPFAGELFF. This chain joins TRBV10-3 and TRBJ2-2, with 10 bases identical to TRBD1. Germline V gene sequence: CDR1 ENHRY, CDR2 SYGVKD. The V segment lost 2 bases and the J segment 6 bases; nucleotides outside the gene matches: 15. This CDR3 spans 19 amino acids.

The chain combines TRBV12-3 or TRBV12-4 with TRBJ2-7; D ambiguous. This CDR3 comprises 16 residues. V gave up 0 bases and J gave up 0 bases, with 12 bases separating them. CDR3 region: CASSLAMGTYSYEQYF. CDR3 sequence (DNA): TGTGCCAGCAGTTTAGCGATGGGAACTTACTCCTACGAGCAGTACTTC.